Following are 21 T cell receptor beta chains from one sample sequenced in a study of T-cell reconstitution after alpha-beta-depleted transplantation in children. Unique molecular identifiers were incorporated when the TCRbeta library was constructed. TCRdb analysed the PCR reads with MiXCR anew, one entry per CDR3 protein. Of around 800,000 distinct CDR3 sequences listed, about 15% are singletons. The sequenced sample was PBMCs, mostly from graft donor cells, obtained 360 days after TCRalphabeta/CD19-depleted stem cell transplant. The source of these receptors is a male patient younger than 18 who had a stem cell transplant for acute lymphoblastic leukemia, so the T cells may come from the graft donor.

This clonotype came up a few times. J is TRBJ2-1 and V is TRBV7-3; no clear D gene. The V gene's germline CDR1 is SGHTA and CDR2 FQGTGA. The CDR3 has 17 residues. Trimming stripped 5 bases from V and 8 bases from J, with 25 bases between. The CDR3 DNA reads TGTGCCAGCAGCCCCATGAAGTTGGCCTCTTACCCCGATGAGCAGTTCTTC. Protein sequence: CASSPMKLASYPDEQFF.

The table lists this clonotype with a few counts. This chain joins TRBV5-1 and TRBJ2-7; possibly TRBD2 for D (6 bases). V lost 2 bases and J lost 5, with 14 bases in between. Germline CDR1 SGHRS, CDR2 YFSETQ. CDR3 length: 14 residues. The CDR3 coding sequence is TGCGCCAGCAGCTTTACGGGGGTATTCGACGAGCAGTACTTC. Amino acid sequence: CASSFTGVFDEQYF.

In its sample, this clonotype was seen many times. The chain combines TRBV11-2 with TRBJ2-3; 7 bases align to TRBD1. V lost 4 bases and J lost 5; bases outside the gene matches: 0. Germline V CDR1 and CDR2: SGHAT, FQNNGV. This CDR3 is 12 amino acids long. CDR3 in DNA: TGTGCCAGCAGCTGGACAGGAGATACGCAGTATTTT. Encoded protein: CASSWTGDTQYF.

This clonotype has only a few counts. DNA of the CDR3: TGTGCCAGCAGTTACACCCGGGGGCTCAACACTGAAGCTTTCTTT. Its protein product is CASSYTRGLNTEAFF. This sequence joins TRBV6-5 and TRBJ1-1; maybe TRBD1 (6 bases). The CDR3 is made up of 15 amino acids. CDR1 is MNHEY and CDR2 is SVGAGI in the germline V gene. V lost 2 bases to trimming and J lost 2 bases, with 12 bases between them.

A few counts support this clonotype. This chain links TRBV6-1 with TRBJ2-7, with 7 nucleotides matching TRBD1. The CDR3 covers 15 residues. V shed 2 bases, J shed 0 bases, and the junction held 4 bases outside the gene matches. CDR1 is MNHNS, CDR2 SASEGT, per germline. This CDR3 is CASSEFTGVSYEQYF. CDR3 nucleotide sequence: TGTGCCAGCAGTGAATTTACAGGGGTCTCCTACGAGCAGTACTTC.

This clonotype was seen only a few times. This chain uses TRBV7-9 with TRBJ1-3; D unclear. The CDR3 totals 15 residues. Trimming cost V 1 base and J 0 bases, with 7 bases left between them. Germline assignment: CDR1 SEHNR and CDR2 FQNEAQ (reference sequence). The CDR3 nucleotides read TGTGCCAGCAGCTTAGTACGCACCTCTGGAAACACCATATATTTT. It specifies CASSLVRTSGNTIYF. Based on the CDR3 plus reference TRBV7-9 and TRBJ1-3, the full variable domain is DTGVSQNPRHKITKRGQNVTFRCDPISEHNRLYWYRQTLGQGPEFLTYFQNEAQLEKSRLLSDRFSAERPKGSFSTLEIQRTEQGDSAMYLCASSLVRTSGNTIYFGEGSWLTVV.

The chain employs TRBV24-1 and TRBJ2-3, with D uncertain. Germline lookup yields CDR1 KGHDR and CDR2 SFDVKD. V was trimmed by 2 bases and J by 2 bases, leaving 7 bases between them. The CDR3 runs to 14 residues. CDR3 in DNA: TGTGCCACCAGTGATTATCGCGACACAGATACGCAGTATTTT. Translated: CATSDYRDTDTQYF.

The CDR3 nucleotides are TGCGCCAGCAGCCAAGATAGGCATTTCGGGAGCACCGGGGAGCTGTTTTTT. This translates into CASSQDRHFGSTGELFF. This rearrangement joins TRBV4-1 to TRBJ2-2; TRBD2 might be the D (6 bases). Germline loops: CDR1 MGHRA, CDR2 YSYEKL. Trimming took 0 bases from V and 4 from J, leaving 15 bases between them. This CDR3 contains 17 residues.

The rearrangement uses TRBV27 and TRBJ2-7; TRBD2 is a possible D gene (6 bases). V lost 6 bases and J 6 bases, leaving 21 bases between the germline ends. CDR1 and CDR2 (germline): MNHEY, SMNVEV (reference sequence). This CDR3 is built from 15 residues. In DNA form, the CDR3 reads TGTGCCAGCAGCTCTCGTACGGGAGACCCCCGCGAGCAGTACTTC. It translates to CASSSRTGDPREQYF.

The chain joins TRBV2 to TRBJ2-1, with a possible D match to TRBD2 (6 bases). The V end was cut by 5 bases, the J end by 7 bases, with 18 bases between. This CDR3 spans 15 amino acids. Germline V lookup: CDR1 SNHLY, CDR2 FYNNEI. The CDR3 DNA reads as TGTGCCAGCAGTCGCCATCCGGGACTGGGGAATGAGCAGTTCTTC. It encodes CASSRHPGLGNEQFF.

The CDR3 region is CSATSGSKGYEQYF. CDR3 nucleotides: TGCAGTGCTACTAGCGGGAGCAAAGGGTACGAGCAGTACTTC. The chain links TRBV20-1 to TRBJ2-7; 10 positions match TRBD2. The V and J ends lost 4 bases and 4 bases, in that order; junction bases with no gene match: 7. Germline V gene lookup returns CDR1 DFQATT and CDR2 SNEGSKA (reference sequence). The CDR3 sequence is 14 residues long.

CDR3 protein: CASSLRMGLAGWSSYNEQFF. The DNA of the CDR3 is TGCGCCAGCAGCTTGAGGATGGGCCTAGCGGGCTGGAGCTCCTACAATGAGCAGTTCTTC. The chain has TRBV5-1 and TRBJ2-1; 8 nucleotides line up with TRBD2. With 1 base clipped from V and 0 bases from J, the junction kept 15 bases outside the gene matches. The CDR3 covers 20 residues. Germline loops: CDR1 SGHRS, CDR2 YFSETQ.

There are a few counts of this clonotype. CDR3 in amino acids: CATSRGAGTNNEQFF. The CDR3 region has the DNA TGTGCCACCAGCAGGGGAGCGGGCACAAACAATGAGCAGTTCTTC. V usage is TRBV15 and J usage is TRBJ2-1, with D tentatively TRBD2 (6 bases). CDR1 and CDR2 (germline): LNHNV, YYDKDF (reference sequence). V gave up 3 bases and J gave up 5 bases, with 14 bases separating them. The CDR3 covers 15 residues.

This clonotype appeared many times. The chain recombines TRBV7-2 with TRBJ2-2; D ambiguous. V lost 1 base and J lost 4, with 10 bases in between. Germline CDR1 and CDR2: SGHTA and FQGNSA. The CDR3 is 15 amino acids. The CDR3 loop reads CASSLGVAITGELFF. The CDR3 DNA reads TGTGCCAGCAGCTTAGGTGTGGCTATCACCGGGGAGCTGTTTTTT.

Turning to this clonotype: This sequence may be a read error, since a much larger clone differs from it by one base. The V gene is TRBV5-1, the J gene TRBJ2-1, with D unclear. Per the germline V gene, CDR1 is SGHRS and CDR2 is YFSETQ. CDR3 length: 11 amino acids. V was pared by 4 bases and J by 8 bases, with 7 bases between. CDR3 DNA sequence: TGCGCCAGCAGCATGAGCTATGAGCAGTTCTTC. Residues: CASSMSYEQFF.

The table lists this clonotype with a few counts. The CDR3 spells CASSLFLGGANVLTF. CDR3 nucleotides: TGTGCCAGCAGTTTATTCCTGGGGGGGGCCAACGTCCTGACTTTC. The chain joins TRBV12-3 or TRBV12-4 to TRBJ2-6; unclear D gene. CDR3 length equals 15 residues. V was shortened by 2 bases and J by 4 bases, with 9 bases between the two germline ends.

The sample holds a few counts of this clonotype. This chain joins TRBV29-1 and TRBJ2-1; D may match TRBD1 or TRBD2 (5 bases each). The CDR3 runs to 13 residues. V lost 3 bases and J lost 9, with 15 bases in between. Germline CDR1 SQVTM, CDR2 ANQGSEA. In DNA form, the CDR3 reads TGCAGCGTTGACAAATGGGGCCGGGGTGAGCAGTTCTTC. This gives the protein CSVDKWGRGEQFF.

The chain has TRBV7-8 and TRBJ2-6; D unresolved. The CDR3 extends over 17 amino acids. Trimming took 1 base from V and 1 from J, leaving 11 bases between them. Germline V CDR1 and CDR2: SGHVS, FQNEAQ. The CDR3 is CASSLVVTASGANVLTF. CDR3 DNA sequence: TGTGCCAGCAGCTTAGTAGTAACAGCATCTGGGGCCAACGTCCTGACTTTC.

The V gene is TRBV7-9, the J gene TRBJ1-2, with D possibly being TRBD1 (5 bases). CDR3 size: 15 residues. V dropped 5 bases and J dropped 8 bases, with 21 bases sitting between them. Looked up from germline, CDR1 is SEHNR and CDR2 is FQNEAQ (reference sequence). CDR3 nucleotides: TGTGCCAGCAGCCCCCCGGGGGATTTCACTATCGGCTACACCTTC. It translates to CASSPPGDFTIGYTF.

J is TRBJ2-1 and V is TRBV7-8, with D possibly being TRBD1 or TRBD2 (6 bases each). This CDR3 has 13 amino acids. With 1 base removed from V and 10 bases from J, the gap between germline ends came to 11 bases. Per the germline V gene, CDR1 is SGHVS and CDR2 is FQNEAQ. The DNA of the CDR3 is TGTGCCAGCAGCTTAGACAGGGACTGGGAGCAGTTCTTC. It codes for CASSLDRDWEQFF.

Only a few counts were recorded for this clonotype. The DNA of the CDR3 is TGTGCCAGCAGCAGGAGGGGACTAGCGGGAGCCTACAATGAGCAGTTCTTC. Its protein product is CASSRRGLAGAYNEQFF. The chain has TRBV7-2 and TRBJ2-1; the match to TRBD2 covers 14 bases. This CDR3 spans 17 amino acids. The V gene end was trimmed by 5 bases and the J gene end by 2 bases; junction bases not matched to a gene: 5. Per germline, CDR1 SGHTA and CDR2 FQGNSA. Full variable domain (rest looked up from reference TRBV7-2 and TRBJ2-1): GAGVSQSPSNKVTEKGKDVELRCDPISGHTALYWYRQSLGQGLEFLIYFQGNSAPDKSGLPSDRFSAERTGGSVSTLTIQRTQQEDSAVYLCASSRRGLAGAYNEQFFGPGTRLTVL.